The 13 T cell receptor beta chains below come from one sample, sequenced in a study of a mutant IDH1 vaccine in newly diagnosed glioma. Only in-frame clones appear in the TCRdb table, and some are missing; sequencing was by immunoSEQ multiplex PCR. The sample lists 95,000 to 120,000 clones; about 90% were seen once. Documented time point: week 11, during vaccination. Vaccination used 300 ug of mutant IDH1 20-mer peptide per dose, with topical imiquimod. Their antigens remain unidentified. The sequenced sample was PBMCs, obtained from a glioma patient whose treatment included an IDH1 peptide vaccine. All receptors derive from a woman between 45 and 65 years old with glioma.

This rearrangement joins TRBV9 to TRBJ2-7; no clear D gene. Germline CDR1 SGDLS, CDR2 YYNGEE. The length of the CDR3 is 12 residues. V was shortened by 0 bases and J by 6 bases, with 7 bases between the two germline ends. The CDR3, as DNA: TGTGCCAGCAGCGTAGGACAAGGCGAGCAGTACTTC. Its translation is CASSVGQGEQYF.

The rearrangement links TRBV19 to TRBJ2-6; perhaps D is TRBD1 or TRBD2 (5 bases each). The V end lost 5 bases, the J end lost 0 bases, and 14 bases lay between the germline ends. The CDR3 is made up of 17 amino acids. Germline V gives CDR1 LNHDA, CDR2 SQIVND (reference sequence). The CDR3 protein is CASSPGTLSSGANVLTF. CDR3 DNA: TGTGCCAGTAGTCCCGGGACGCTGAGCTCTGGGGCCAACGTCCTGACTTTC.

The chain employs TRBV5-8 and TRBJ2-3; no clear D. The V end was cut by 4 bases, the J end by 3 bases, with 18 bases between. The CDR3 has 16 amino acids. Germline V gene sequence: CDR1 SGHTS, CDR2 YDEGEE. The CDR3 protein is CASSPPAWQVTDTQYF. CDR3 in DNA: TGTGCCAGCAGCCCCCCAGCTTGGCAGGTAACAGATACGCAGTATTTT. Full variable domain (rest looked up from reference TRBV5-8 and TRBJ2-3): EAGVTQSPTHLIKTRGQQATLRCSPISGHTSVYWYQQALGLGLQFLLWYDEGEERNRGNFPPRFSGRQFPNYSSELNVNALELEDSALYLCASSPPAWQVTDTQYFGPGTRLTVL.

The CDR3, as DNA: TGCGCCAGCAGCTCGGACAGTGAAGCTTTCTTT. Protein sequence: CASSSDSEAFF. The chain couples TRBV5-1 to TRBJ1-1; possible D gene TRBD1, 6 bases. With 3 bases removed from V and 7 bases from J, the gap between germline ends came to 7 bases. Germline CDR1 and CDR2: SGHRS and YFSETQ. CDR3 length equals 11 residues.

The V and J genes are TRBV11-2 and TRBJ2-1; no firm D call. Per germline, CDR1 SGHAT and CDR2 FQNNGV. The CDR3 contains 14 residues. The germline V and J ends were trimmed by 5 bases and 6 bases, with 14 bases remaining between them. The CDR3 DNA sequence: TGTGCCAGCAGCCCCAGGATAGCCCCCAATGAGCAGTTCTTC. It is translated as CASSPRIAPNEQFF.

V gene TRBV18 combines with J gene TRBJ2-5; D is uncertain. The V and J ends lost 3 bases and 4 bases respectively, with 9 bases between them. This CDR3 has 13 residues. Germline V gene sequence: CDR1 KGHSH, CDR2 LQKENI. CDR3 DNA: TGTGCCAGCTCACCGGCGGAAAGAGAGACCCAGTACTTC. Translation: CASSPAERETQYF.

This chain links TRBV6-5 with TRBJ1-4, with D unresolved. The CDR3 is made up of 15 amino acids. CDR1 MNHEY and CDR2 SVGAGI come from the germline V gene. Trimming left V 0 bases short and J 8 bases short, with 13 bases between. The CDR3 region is CASSYSGSGREKLFF. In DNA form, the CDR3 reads TGTGCCAGCAGTTACTCGGGCAGTGGTAGAGAAAAACTGTTTTTT.

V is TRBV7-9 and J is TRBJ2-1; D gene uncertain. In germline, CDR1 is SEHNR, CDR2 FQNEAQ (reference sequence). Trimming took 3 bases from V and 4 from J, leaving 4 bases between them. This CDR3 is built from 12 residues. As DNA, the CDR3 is TGTGCCAGCAGCTTCGGGTACAATGAGCAGTTCTTC. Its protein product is CASSFGYNEQFF.

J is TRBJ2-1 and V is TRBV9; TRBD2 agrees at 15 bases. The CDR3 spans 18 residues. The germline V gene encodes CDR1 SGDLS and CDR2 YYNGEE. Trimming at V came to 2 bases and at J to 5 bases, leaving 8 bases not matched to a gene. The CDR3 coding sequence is TGTGCCAGCAGCGTGGGACTAGCGGGAGGTGTAAGGGACAATGAGCAGTTCTTC. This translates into CASSVGLAGGVRDNEQFF.

CDR3 nucleotide sequence: TGTGCCAGCAGTTTGACAGGGAGACGGACTGAAGCTTTCTTT. It codes for CASSLTGRRTEAFF. The V and J genes are TRBV27 and TRBJ1-1, with 7 bases fitting TRBD1. Trimming at V came to 3 bases and at J to 5 bases, leaving 6 bases not matched to a gene. In germline, CDR1 is MNHEY, CDR2 SMNVEV (reference sequence). This CDR3 spans 14 amino acids.

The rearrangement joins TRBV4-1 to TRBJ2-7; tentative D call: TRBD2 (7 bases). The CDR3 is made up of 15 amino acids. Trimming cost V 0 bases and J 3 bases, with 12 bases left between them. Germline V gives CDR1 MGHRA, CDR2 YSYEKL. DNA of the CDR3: TGCGCCAGCAGCCAAGAAGGGCGGGGGCGCTACGAGCAGTACTTC. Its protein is CASSQEGRGRYEQYF.

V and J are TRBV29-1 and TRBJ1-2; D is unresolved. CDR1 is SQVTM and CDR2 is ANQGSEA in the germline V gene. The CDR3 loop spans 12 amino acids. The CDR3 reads CSRRVHDYGYTF. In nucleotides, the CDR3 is TGCAGTCGTCGGGTGCACGACTATGGCTACACCTTC. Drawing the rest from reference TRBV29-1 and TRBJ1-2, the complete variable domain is SAVISQKPSRDICQRGTSLTIQCQVDSQVTMMFWYRQQPGQSLTLIATANQGSEATYESGFVIDKFPISRPNLTFSTLTVSNMSPEDSSIYLCSRRVHDYGYTFGSGTRLTVV.

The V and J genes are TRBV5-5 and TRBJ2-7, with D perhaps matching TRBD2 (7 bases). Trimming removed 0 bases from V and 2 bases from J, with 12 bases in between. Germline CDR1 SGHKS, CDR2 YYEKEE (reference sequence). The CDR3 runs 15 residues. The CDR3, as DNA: TGTGCCAGCAGCTTGGTAGGGGGGGTAGCCTACGAGCAGTACTTC. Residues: CASSLVGGVAYEQYF.